The TCR beta chain under discussion was sequenced for a study of OX40 agonist ivuxolimab in advanced cancers. The CDR3 is made up of 14 amino acids. Measured with immunoSEQ multiplex PCR; TCRdb has only the in-frame clones, and not every one. Here the sample spans roughly 100,000 clones, around nine tenths being singletons. The specimen comprised CD4+ or CD8+ T cells sorted from blood, sampled in a trial of the OX40 agonist ivuxolimab. The receptor was isolated from an adult with an advanced solid tumor such as melanoma, head and neck, liver or kidney cancer. The J gene is TRBJ2-1, the V gene TRBV21-1; no DNA check was done on the table's D call, TRBD2. TRBV21-1 is recorded as a pseudogene. CDR3: CASSKRGANNEQFF. The CDR3, as DNA: TGTGCCAGCAGCAAACGGGGAGCCAACAATGAGCAGTTCTTC.